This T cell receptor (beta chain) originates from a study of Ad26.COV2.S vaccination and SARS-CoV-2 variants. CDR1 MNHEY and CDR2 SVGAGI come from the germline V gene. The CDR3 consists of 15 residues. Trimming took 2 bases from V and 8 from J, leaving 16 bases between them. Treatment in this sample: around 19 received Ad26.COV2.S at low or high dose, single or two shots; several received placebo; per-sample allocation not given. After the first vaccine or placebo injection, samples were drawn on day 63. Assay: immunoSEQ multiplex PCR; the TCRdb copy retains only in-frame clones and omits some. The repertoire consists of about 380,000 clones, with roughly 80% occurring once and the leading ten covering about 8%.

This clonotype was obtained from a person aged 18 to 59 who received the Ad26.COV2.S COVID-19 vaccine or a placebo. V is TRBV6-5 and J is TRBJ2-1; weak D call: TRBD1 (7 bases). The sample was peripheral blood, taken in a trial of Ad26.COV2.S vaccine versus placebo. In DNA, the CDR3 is TGTGCCAGCAGTTACGCGGGGTATCAGGGGGATGAGCAGTTCTTC. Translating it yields CASSYAGYQGDEQFF.